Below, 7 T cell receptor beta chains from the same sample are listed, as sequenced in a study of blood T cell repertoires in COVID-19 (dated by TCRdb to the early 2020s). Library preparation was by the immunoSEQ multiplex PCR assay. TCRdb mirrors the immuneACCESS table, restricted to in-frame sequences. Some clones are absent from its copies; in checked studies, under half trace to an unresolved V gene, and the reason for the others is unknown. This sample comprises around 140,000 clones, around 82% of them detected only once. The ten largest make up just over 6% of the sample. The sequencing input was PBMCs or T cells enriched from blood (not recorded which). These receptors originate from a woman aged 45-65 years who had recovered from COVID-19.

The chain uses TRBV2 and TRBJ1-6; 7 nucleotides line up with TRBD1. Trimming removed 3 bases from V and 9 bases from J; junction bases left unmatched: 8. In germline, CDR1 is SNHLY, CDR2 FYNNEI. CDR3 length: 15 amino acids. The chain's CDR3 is CASSDQGVLGSPLHF. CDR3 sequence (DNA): TGTGCCAGCAGTGATCAGGGGGTACTAGGTTCACCCCTCCACTTT.

The CDR3, as DNA: TGTGCCAGCAGTTTATGGACAGGGAATCAGCCCCAGCATTTT. Translation gives CASSLWTGNQPQHF. The V gene is TRBV28, the J gene TRBJ1-5; 7 bases are a match to TRBD1. Germline trimming cut 0 bases from V and 4 bases from J; bases unmatched to any gene: 0. Germline V gene sequence: CDR1 MDHEN, CDR2 SYDVKM. This CDR3 spans 14 amino acids.

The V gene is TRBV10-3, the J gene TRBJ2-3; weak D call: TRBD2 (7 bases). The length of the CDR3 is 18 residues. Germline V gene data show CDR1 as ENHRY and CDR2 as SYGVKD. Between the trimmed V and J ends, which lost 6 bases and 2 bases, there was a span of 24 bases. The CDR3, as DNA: TGTGCCATCAGGGGAATGGAAGAACAGGGAGGGACCACAGATACGCAGTATTTT. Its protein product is CAIRGMEEQGGTTDTQYF.

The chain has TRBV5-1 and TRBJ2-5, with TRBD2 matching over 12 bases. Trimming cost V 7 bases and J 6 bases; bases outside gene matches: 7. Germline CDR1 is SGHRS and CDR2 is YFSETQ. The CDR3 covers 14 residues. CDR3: CASGPSGGAKTQYF. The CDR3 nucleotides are TGCGCCAGCGGCCCTAGCGGGGGGGCGAAGACCCAGTACTTC.

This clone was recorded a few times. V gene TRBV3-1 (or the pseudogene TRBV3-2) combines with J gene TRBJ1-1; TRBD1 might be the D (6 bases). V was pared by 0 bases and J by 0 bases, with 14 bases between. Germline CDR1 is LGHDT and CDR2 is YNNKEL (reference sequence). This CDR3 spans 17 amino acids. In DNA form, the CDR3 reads TGTGCCAGCAGCCAAGAAAGGATAGGGACACTGAACACTGAAGCTTTCTTT. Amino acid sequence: CASSQERIGTLNTEAFF.

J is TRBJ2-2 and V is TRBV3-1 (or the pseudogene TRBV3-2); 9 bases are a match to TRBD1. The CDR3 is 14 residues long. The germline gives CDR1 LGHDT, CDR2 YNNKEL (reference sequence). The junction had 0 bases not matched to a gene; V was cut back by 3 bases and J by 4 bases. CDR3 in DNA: TGTGCCAGCAGCCAGGACAGGGGCACCGGGGAGCTGTTTTTT. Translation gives CASSQDRGTGELFF.

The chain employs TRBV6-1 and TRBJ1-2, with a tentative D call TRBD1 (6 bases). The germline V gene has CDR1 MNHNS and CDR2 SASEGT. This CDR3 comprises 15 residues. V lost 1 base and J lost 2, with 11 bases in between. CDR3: CASSEETGMNYGYTF. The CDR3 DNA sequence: TGTGCCAGCAGTGAAGAAACAGGGATGAACTATGGCTACACCTTC.